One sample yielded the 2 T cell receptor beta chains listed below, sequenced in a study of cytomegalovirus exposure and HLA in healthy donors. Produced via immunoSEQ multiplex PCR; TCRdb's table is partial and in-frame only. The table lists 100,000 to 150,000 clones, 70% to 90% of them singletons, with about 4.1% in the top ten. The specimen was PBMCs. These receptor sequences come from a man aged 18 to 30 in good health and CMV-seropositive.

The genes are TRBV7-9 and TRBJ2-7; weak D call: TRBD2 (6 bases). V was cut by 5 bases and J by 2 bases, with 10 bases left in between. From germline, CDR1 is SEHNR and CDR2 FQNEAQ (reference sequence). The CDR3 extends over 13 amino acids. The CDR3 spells CASSPGRPYEQYF. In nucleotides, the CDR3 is TGTGCCAGCAGCCCTGGGAGGCCCTACGAGCAGTACTTC.

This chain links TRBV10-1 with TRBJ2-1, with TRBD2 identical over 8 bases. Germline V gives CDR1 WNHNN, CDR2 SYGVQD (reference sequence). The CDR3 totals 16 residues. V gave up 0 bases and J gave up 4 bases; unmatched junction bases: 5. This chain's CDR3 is CASSESRTSGYNEQFF. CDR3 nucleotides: TGCGCCAGCAGTGAGTCACGAACTAGCGGTTACAATGAGCAGTTCTTC.